This T cell receptor (beta chain) was recorded in a study of T cell repertoires in cytomegalovirus infection. Looking at the study overall: Indications came from public TCR beta signatures; they pointed to CMV infection and to a matching HLA type.

TCRdb analysed the reads with MiXCR anew, one entry per CDR3 protein. In the table there are roughly 150,000 distinct CDR3 sequences, 17% of which are singletons. V gave up 6 bases and J gave up 0 bases, with 12 bases separating them. The CDR3 length is 16 residues. CDR1 and CDR2 from the germline V gene are MNHEY and SVGEGT. The sequence was obtained from a human donor in good health (CMV status not recorded). Some clones in this sample may be carry-over from other donors' samples. The source material was CD8+ T cells from PBMCs. The chain links TRBV6-2 or TRBV6-3 to TRBJ2-6, with D perhaps matching TRBD1 (5 bases). As DNA, the CDR3 is TGTGCCAGCAGCCCATTAAGGGGCTCTGGGGCCAACGTCCTGACTTTC. Translated: CASSPLRGSGANVLTF.